This TCR beta chain was obtained from a study of OX40 agonist ivuxolimab in advanced cancers. Study background: The patients got ivuxolimab, which is an agonistic anti-OX40 (CD134) antibody.

The CDR3 consists of 17 residues. Deletions cut 1 base from V and 8 bases from J, with 20 bases between. Per germline, CDR1 SGHVS and CDR2 FQNEAQ. Libraries were prepared by immunoSEQ multiplex PCR; TCRdb keeps only in-frame clonotypes and omits some of them. The table has roughly 60,000 clones, about 86% seen once; the top ten hold roughly 4%. The sequence was collected from an adult with an advanced solid tumor such as melanoma, head and neck, liver or kidney cancer. Material: CD4+ or CD8+ T cells sorted from blood, obtained in a trial of the OX40 agonist ivuxolimab. The chain joins TRBV7-8 to TRBJ1-4, with D uncertain. The CDR3 bases are TGTGCCAGCAGCTTAGAGTTTCACAGTCCTTTCGGAGAAAAACTGTTTTTT. This encodes CASSLEFHSPFGEKLFF.